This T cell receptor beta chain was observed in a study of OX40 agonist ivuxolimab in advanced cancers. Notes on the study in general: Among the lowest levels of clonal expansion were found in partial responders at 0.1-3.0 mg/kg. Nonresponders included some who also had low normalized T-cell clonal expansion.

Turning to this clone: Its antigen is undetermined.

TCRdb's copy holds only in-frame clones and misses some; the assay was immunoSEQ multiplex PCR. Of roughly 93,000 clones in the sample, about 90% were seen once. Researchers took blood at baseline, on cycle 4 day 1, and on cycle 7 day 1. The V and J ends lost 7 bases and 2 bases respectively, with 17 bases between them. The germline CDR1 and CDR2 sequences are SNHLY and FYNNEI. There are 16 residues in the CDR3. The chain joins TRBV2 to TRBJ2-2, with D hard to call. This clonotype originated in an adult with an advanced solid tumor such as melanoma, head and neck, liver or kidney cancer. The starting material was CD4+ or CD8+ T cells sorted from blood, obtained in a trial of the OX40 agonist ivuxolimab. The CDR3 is CASKFSSEANTGELFF. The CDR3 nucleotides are TGTGCCAGCAAATTTTCCTCCGAGGCAAACACCGGGGAGCTGTTTTTT.